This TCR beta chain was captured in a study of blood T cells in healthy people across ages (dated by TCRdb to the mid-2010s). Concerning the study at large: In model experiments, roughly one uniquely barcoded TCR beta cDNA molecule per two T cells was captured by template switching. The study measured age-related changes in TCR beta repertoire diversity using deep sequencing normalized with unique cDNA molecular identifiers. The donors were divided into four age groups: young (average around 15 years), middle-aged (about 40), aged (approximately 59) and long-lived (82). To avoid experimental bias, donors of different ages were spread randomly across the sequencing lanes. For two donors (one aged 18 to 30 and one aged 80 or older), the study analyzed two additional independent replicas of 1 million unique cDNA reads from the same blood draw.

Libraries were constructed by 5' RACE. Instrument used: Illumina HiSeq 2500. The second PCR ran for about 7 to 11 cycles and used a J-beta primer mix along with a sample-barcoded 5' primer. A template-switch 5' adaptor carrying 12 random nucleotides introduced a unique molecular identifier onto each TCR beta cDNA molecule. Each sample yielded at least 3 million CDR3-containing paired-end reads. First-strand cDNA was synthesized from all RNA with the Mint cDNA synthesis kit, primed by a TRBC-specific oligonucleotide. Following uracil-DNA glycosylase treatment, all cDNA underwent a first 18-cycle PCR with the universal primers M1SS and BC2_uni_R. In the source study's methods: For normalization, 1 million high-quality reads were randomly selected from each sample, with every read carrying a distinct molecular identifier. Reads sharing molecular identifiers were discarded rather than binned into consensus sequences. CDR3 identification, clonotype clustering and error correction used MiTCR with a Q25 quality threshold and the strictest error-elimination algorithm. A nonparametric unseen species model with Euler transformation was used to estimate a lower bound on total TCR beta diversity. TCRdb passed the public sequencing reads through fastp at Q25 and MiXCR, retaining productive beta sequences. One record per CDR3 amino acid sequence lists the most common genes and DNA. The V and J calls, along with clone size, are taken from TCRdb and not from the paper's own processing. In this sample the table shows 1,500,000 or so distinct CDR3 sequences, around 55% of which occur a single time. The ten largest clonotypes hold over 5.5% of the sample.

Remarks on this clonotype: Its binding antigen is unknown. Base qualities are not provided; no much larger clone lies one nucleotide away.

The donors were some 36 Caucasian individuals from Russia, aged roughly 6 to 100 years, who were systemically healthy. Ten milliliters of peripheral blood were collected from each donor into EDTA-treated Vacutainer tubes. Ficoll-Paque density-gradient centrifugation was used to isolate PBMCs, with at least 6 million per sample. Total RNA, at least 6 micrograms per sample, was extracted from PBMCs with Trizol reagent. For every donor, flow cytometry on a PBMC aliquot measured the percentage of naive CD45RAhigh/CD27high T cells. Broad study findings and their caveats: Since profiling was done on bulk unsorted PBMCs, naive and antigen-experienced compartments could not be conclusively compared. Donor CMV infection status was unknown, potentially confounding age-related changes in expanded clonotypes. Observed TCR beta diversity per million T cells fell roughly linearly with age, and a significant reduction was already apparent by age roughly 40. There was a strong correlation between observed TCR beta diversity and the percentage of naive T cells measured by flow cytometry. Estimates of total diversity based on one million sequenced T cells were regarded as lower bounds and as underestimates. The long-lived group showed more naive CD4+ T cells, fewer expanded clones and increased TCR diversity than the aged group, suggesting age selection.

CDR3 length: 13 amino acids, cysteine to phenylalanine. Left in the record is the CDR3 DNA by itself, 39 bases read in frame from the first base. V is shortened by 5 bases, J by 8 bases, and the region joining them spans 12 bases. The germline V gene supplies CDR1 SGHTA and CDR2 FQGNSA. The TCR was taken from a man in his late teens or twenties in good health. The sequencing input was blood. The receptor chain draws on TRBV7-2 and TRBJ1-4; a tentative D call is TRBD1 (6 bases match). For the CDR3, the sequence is CASSTLGAEKLFF. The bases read TGTGCCAGCAGCACACTGGGGGCGGAAAAACTGTTTTTT.